This TCR beta chain was recorded in a study of T cell repertoires in cytomegalovirus infection. Overall study: Both a matching HLA type and CMV infection were indicated by public TCR beta signatures.

TCRdb passed the reads through MiXCR, listing each CDR3 protein once. Of about 770,000 distinct CDR3 sequences listed, under 35% are singletons. After removal of 5 bases from V and 5 bases from J, the junction contained 9 bases not matched to a gene. Per the germline V gene, CDR1 is MNHEY and CDR2 is SMNVEV (reference sequence). This CDR3 is 16 amino acids long. This clonotype was counted a few times. What it binds is unknown. Here the sequenced sample was cultured CD8+ T cells from PBMCs, taken from culture after CMV antigen stimulation. The sequence was collected from a human donor in good health (CMV status not recorded). Some clones in this sample may be carry-over from other donors' samples. The chain carries TRBV27 and TRBJ2-5; the match to TRBD2 covers 12 bases. The CDR3 region is CASSPLLAGGVETQYF. CDR3 coding DNA: TGTGCCAGCAGTCCTCTACTAGCGGGGGGAGTGGAGACCCAGTACTTC.